Following are 10 T cell receptor beta chains from one sample sequenced in a study of radiotherapy plus CTLA-4 blockade in lung cancer. Assay: immunoSEQ multiplex PCR; the TCRdb copy retains only in-frame clones and omits some. The sample has about 53,000 clones, 70% to 90% seen once. Specimen: peripheral blood, collected from a patient treated with radiotherapy plus ipilimumab. These receptors came from a human donor with non-small cell lung cancer whose response to radiotherapy plus ipilimumab could not be evaluated.

The gene calls are TRBV6-5 and TRBJ1-5; no reliable D call. The V end lost 6 bases, the J end lost 0 bases, and 12 bases lay between the germline ends. CDR3 length: 15 residues. Germline CDR1 and CDR2: MNHEY and SVGAGI. The CDR3 DNA sequence: TGTGCCAGCAGAAAAGGCAGCGCTAGCAATCAGCCCCAGCATTTT. Protein: CASRKGSASNQPQHF.

This clone was counted once. This CDR3 is CASSLEVGVQTQYF. The CDR3 nucleotides are TGTGCCAGCAGCTTGGAGGTCGGGGTACAGACCCAGTACTTC. J is TRBJ2-5 and V is TRBV5-4, with TRBD2 as a possible D gene (5 bases). The CDR3 spans 14 residues. Germline V gives CDR1 SGHNT, CDR2 YYREEE (reference sequence). Trimming cost V 0 bases and J 6 bases, with 12 bases left between them.

V usage is TRBV4-3 and J usage is TRBJ2-1; no reliable D call. CDR3 length: 13 amino acids. Germline CDR1 and CDR2: LGHNA and YSLEER. Between the trimmed V and J ends, which lost 1 base and 4 bases, there was a span of 5 bases. CDR3 protein: CASSQGVYNEQFF. The CDR3 DNA sequence: TGCGCCAGCAGCCAAGGAGTTTACAATGAGCAGTTCTTC.

The V and J genes are TRBV28 and TRBJ2-5; D gene ambiguous. The assigned J gene may be wrong: the sequence end matches TRBJ2-7 better. CDR3 length equals 14 residues. Germline CDR1 reads MDHEN; CDR2 reads SYDVKM. The CDR3 protein is CASSFSHPTYEQYF. The CDR3 DNA sequence: TGTGCCAGCAGTTTTTCCCACCCCACCTACGAGCAGTACTTC.

This clone has just one count. The chain combines TRBV10-3 with TRBJ2-7; maybe TRBD1 (6 bases). The CDR3 covers 14 residues. V lost 3 bases, J lost 6 bases, and 15 bases lay in between. Looked up from germline, CDR1 is ENHRY and CDR2 is SYGVKD. The DNA for the CDR3 is TGTGCCATCAGTGAAGTCAGGGGATCGGTCGAGCAGTACTTC. Protein product: CAISEVRGSVEQYF.

This clone was recorded a few times. J is TRBJ2-7 and V is TRBV11-3; no clear D. The CDR3 loop spans 14 amino acids. Deletions cut 5 bases from V and 3 bases from J, with 14 bases between. The V gene's germline CDR1 is SGHNT and CDR2 YENEEA. CDR3 loop: CASSPRSGNYEQYF. The CDR3 DNA reads TGTGCCAGCAGCCCTCGGTCAGGCAACTACGAGCAGTACTTC.

This chain connects TRBV4-1 to TRBJ1-1; D is ambiguous. The CDR3 runs 14 residues. V dropped 0 bases and J dropped 4 bases, with 9 bases sitting between them. Germline-derived CDR1 and CDR2 are MGHRA and YSYEKL. This CDR3 reads CASSQEGRATEAFF. As DNA, the CDR3 is TGCGCCAGCAGCCAAGAGGGGAGAGCCACTGAAGCTTTCTTT.

The V call is TRBV7-9, the J call TRBJ1-4, with TRBD1 as a possible D gene (6 bases). This CDR3 has 15 amino acids. Trimming pared 5 bases from V and 7 bases from J, leaving 17 bases between. Per the germline V gene, CDR1 is SEHNR and CDR2 is FQNEAQ (reference sequence). CDR3 sequence: CASSSYRAGREKLFF. CDR3 nucleotides: TGTGCCAGCAGCAGCTACAGGGCTGGACGTGAAAAACTGTTTTTT. The complete variable domain, with remaining parts taken from reference TRBV7-9 and TRBJ1-4, reads DTGVSQNPRHKITKRGQNVTFRCDPISEHNRLYWYRQTLGQGPEFLTYFQNEAQLEKSRLLSDRFSAERPKGSFSTLEIQRTEQGDSAMYLCASSSYRAGREKLFFGSGTQLSVL.

V usage is TRBV19 and J usage is TRBJ2-2; 8 bases align to TRBD2. Germline values: CDR1 LNHDA, CDR2 SQIVND (reference sequence). The CDR3 contains 15 residues. Losses at the gene ends were 1 base for V and 6 bases for J; bases not matched to a gene: 4. The DNA of the CDR3 is TGTGCCAGTAGTATAGCGGCGGGACTAGCCGGGGAGCTGTTTTTT. The encoded protein is CASSIAAGLAGELFF. Together with reference TRBV19 and TRBJ2-2, the CDR3 gives the full variable domain: DGGITQSPKYLFRKEGQNVTLSCEQNLNHDAMYWYRQDPGQGLRLIYYSQIVNDFQKGDIAEGYSVSREKKESFPLTVTSAQKNPTAFYLCASSIAAGLAGELFFGEGSRLTVL.

The chain combines TRBV7-2 with TRBJ2-5, with 9 bases lining up with TRBD2. The CDR3 spans 15 residues. The V and J ends lost 2 bases and 1 base, in that order; junction bases with no gene match: 2. Germline CDR1 SGHTA, CDR2 FQGNSA. CDR3 sequence reads: CASSLLAGSQETQYF. CDR3 nucleotide sequence: TGTGCCAGCAGCTTACTAGCGGGATCCCAAGAGACCCAGTACTTC.